A selection of T cell receptor beta chains follows, all from one sample in a study of blood T cells in healthy people across ages. Using its own MiXCR run on the 5' RACE reads, TCRdb lists one record per CDR3 protein. The data hold 1,500,000 or so distinct CDR3 sequences, with roughly 64% observed a single time. The sample consisted of blood. Receptors were obtained from a man younger than 35 in good health. Both conserved end residues are part of each CDR3. A D gene is named only where the DNA matches it firmly. Clone size, where shown, is once, few, many, or a class for clones that have expanded.

V: TRBV4-3; length: 18; J: TRBJ2-7; size: few; D: NA; DNA: TGCGCCAGCAGACATCCTACCCATACCCGGACGGGTTCCTACGAGCAGTACTTC; CDR3: CASRHPTHTRTGSYEQYF
V: TRBV2; length: 16; J: TRBJ2-1; size: NA; D: TRBD2; DNA: TGTGCCTATCGAGGCCGGGGGGGGAGCTCCTACAATGAGCAGTTCTTC; CDR3: CAYRGRGGSSYNEQFF
V: TRBV10-3; length: 16; J: TRBJ2-3; size: NA; D: TRBD2; DNA: TGTGCCATCAGTGAGATGGTACTAGCGGGGTCAGATACGCAGTATTTT; CDR3: CAISEMVLAGSDTQYF
V: TRBV12-3/TRBV12-4; length: 14; J: TRBJ2-4; size: few; D: NA; DNA: TGTGCCAGCGCCCGACCCAGGGAGAAGAACATTCAGTACTTC; CDR3: CASARPREKNIQYF
V: TRBV27; length: 12; J: TRBJ1-2; size: few; D: TRBD1; DNA: TGTGCCAGCAGCCACTCGGGACAGGGCTACACCTTC; CDR3: CASSHSGQGYTF
V: TRBV21-1; length: 16; J: TRBJ2-3; size: NA; D: NA; DNA: TGTGCCAGCAGCGTCCTGGCGGAGAGTAGCACAGATACGCAGTATTTT; CDR3: CASSVLAESSTDTQYF
V: TRBV29-1; length: 14; J: TRBJ2-7; size: few; D: NA; DNA: TGCAGCGTTGTTGCCGGGACAATAACCTACGAGCAGTACTTC; CDR3: CSVVAGTITYEQYF
V: TRBV27; length: 16; J: TRBJ2-2; size: NA; D: NA; DNA: TGTGCCAGCAGTATGTTGGACAGAGCGAACACCGGGGAGCTGTTTTTT; CDR3: CASSMLDRANTGELFF
V: TRBV5-6; length: 14; J: TRBJ1-2; size: NA; D: NA; DNA: TGTGCCAGCAGCACGGACGGAACCCCCTATGGCTACACCTTC; CDR3: CASSTDGTPYGYTF
V: TRBV2; length: 17; J: TRBJ2-7; size: NA; D: NA; DNA: TGTGCCAGCAGTGAAGAACCCTCAGGGTATTCGGCCTACGAGCAGTACTTC; CDR3: CASSEEPSGYSAYEQYF
V: TRBV5-4; length: 15; J: TRBJ2-5; size: NA; D: NA; DNA: TGTGCCAGCAGCTTGTTGACGGGAGTAATAGATGAGCAGTACTTC; CDR3: CASSLLTGVIDEQYF
V: TRBV7-9; length: 15; J: TRBJ2-7; size: NA; D: TRBD2; DNA: TGTGCCAGCAGCCCCCAGCGGGACCTGATTAAGGGGCAGTACTTC; CDR3: CASSPQRDLIKGQYF
V: TRBV29-1; length: 16; J: TRBJ1-1; size: few; D: TRBD1; DNA: TGCAGCGTTGTAGGGGGCGTGGGAGCCATGAACACTGAAGCTTTCTTT; CDR3: CSVVGGVGAMNTEAFF
V: TRBV5-1; length: 14; J: TRBJ2-3; size: few; D: NA; DNA: TGCGCCAGCAGCTTGGGAGTTATCACAGATACGCAGTATTTT; CDR3: CASSLGVITDTQYF
V: TRBV5-5; length: 11; J: TRBJ1-5; size: NA; D: TRBD1; DNA: TGTGCCAGCAGCGGGGACAGGCTTCCGCATTTT; CDR3: CASSGDRLPHF
V: TRBV6-2/TRBV6-3; length: 17; J: TRBJ2-1; size: few; D: NA; DNA: TGTGCCAGCAGTTACCCCACAGACTGGTACTCCTACAATGAGCAGTTCTTC; CDR3: CASSYPTDWYSYNEQFF
V: TRBV20-1; length: 15; J: TRBJ2-1; size: few; D: TRBD2; DNA: TGCAGTGCTCCCATGGGCGGGAGCAGGAACAATGAGCAGTTCTTC; CDR3: CSAPMGGSRNNEQFF
V: TRBV25-1; length: 15; J: TRBJ1-4; size: NA; D: NA; DNA: TGTGCCAGCAGTGAGGGGGCGCAGGTGGGAGAAAAACTGTTTTTT; CDR3: CASSEGAQVGEKLFF
V: TRBV20-1; length: 13; J: TRBJ1-5; size: NA; D: NA; DNA: TGCAGTGCTAGGGGACAACACAATCAGCCCCAGCATTTT; CDR3: CSARGQHNQPQHF
V: TRBV29-1; length: 12; J: TRBJ2-5; size: NA; D: NA; DNA: TGCAGCGGACACGCAGGCCAGGAGACCCAGTACTTC; CDR3: CSGHAGQETQYF
V: TRBV4-3; length: 16; J: TRBJ1-6; size: NA; D: NA; DNA: TGCGCCAGCAGCCAAGATTTACAGGTGACTAATTCACCCCTCCACTTT; CDR3: CASSQDLQVTNSPLHF
V: TRBV28; length: 21; J: TRBJ2-3; size: NA; D: NA; DNA: TGTGCCAGCAGTTTATATCGGGGACACCTGACTAAGCCGAGGCCCACAGATACGCAGTATTTT; CDR3: CASSLYRGHLTKPRPTDTQYF
V: TRBV25-1; length: 14; J: TRBJ1-5; size: few; D: NA; DNA: TGTGCCAGCAGTGAGGCAGGGATTCATCAGCCCCAGCATTTT; CDR3: CASSEAGIHQPQHF
V: TRBV20-1; length: 11; J: TRBJ2-7; size: few; D: NA; DNA: NA; CDR3: CSTSGGYEQYF
V: TRBV6-5; length: 16; J: TRBJ2-7; size: once; D: NA; DNA: TGTGCCAGCAGCCGCCGGGGACGCAGCAATCCCTACGAGCAGTACTTC; CDR3: CASSRRGRSNPYEQYF
V: TRBV12-3/TRBV12-4; length: 14; J: TRBJ2-1; size: NA; D: NA; DNA: TGTGCCAGCAGTCCTTTAGGGGGAGGGAATGAGCAGTTCTTC; CDR3: CASSPLGGGNEQFF
V: TRBV6-2/TRBV6-3; length: 16; J: TRBJ2-1; size: once; D: NA; DNA: TGTGCCAGCAGTTACTCGGGCAGGCTGGTTGACAATGAGCAGTTCTTC; CDR3: CASSYSGRLVDNEQFF
V: TRBV4-1; length: 15; J: TRBJ2-5; size: few; D: NA; DNA: TGCGCCAGCAGCGCTATAGGGGCTTGGGAAGAGACCCAGTACTTC; CDR3: CASSAIGAWEETQYF